This section outlines one TCR beta chain sequence together with its context. The PCR was carried out with 60 Vbeta primers and 13 Jbeta primers. Measured with immunoSEQ multiplex PCR; TCRdb has only the in-frame clones, and not every one. The sample has 150,000 to 200,000 clones, 65% to 70% seen once. The data were taken from a study of cytomegalovirus exposure and HLA in healthy donors. Germline V gene sequence: CDR1 SGHVS, CDR2 FNYEAQ. The CDR3 length is 12 residues. Trimming left V 5 bases short and J 10 bases short, with 12 bases between. The chain is built from TRBV7-6 and TRBJ2-1; D remains ambiguous. The sequenced material came from PBMCs. The origin of this receptor is a woman aged 18-29 years in good health and CMV-seropositive. CDR3 coding DNA: TGTGCCAGCAGCCATGCTATCGGGGAGCAGTTCTTC. Its translation is CASSHAIGEQFF.